This entry features one T cell receptor beta chain sequence. This clone showed up just once. Its recognized antigen is unknown. No clone much larger than this one lies a single base away; base qualities are absent. The receptor library was made with the immunoSEQ multiplex PCR assay. Genomic DNA was extracted from sorted cells, and the TCR beta V, D and J regions were sequenced by Adaptive Biotechnologies' automated high-throughput method. A two-step, bias-controlled multiplex PCR was used to amplify the CDR3 regions. Amplified TCR beta libraries were sequenced on an Illumina instrument. On the authors' methods: The demultiplexed reads were processed to cut down on amplification and sequencing bias, and the IMGT database was used to assign CDR3 sequences to gene families. ImmunoSEQ software version 2.0 was used to analyze repertoire data. Out-of-frame sequences and sequences containing stop codons in the CDR3 were removed from the clonotype lists. Clonotypes with a frequency below 0.01% were excluded because such clonotypes corresponded to less than one cell. To get richness, observed richness was divided by input cell number, while evenness came from dividing Shannon entropy by log observed richness. Simpson diversity and Morisita-Horn overlap indices were used to quantify repertoire diversity and similarity between time points. Clonotypes were sorted into dominant (>1%), sub-dominant (0.5-0.99%), low abundance (0.1-0.49%) or lowest abundance (<0.1%) groups. The germline index was obtained by subtracting total nucleotide additions from total CDR3 length and then dividing the result by total CDR3 length. TCRdb limited this immuneACCESS table to in-frame rearrangements with V and J called. A share of clones is missing; checked studies link under half to unresolved V genes, and the rest is unexplained. The D gene and trimming were derived from the DNA, and the V and J assignments and clone size from that table. The sample contains tens of thousands of clones, under 90% of them found a single time. The ten largest clones capture about 1% of the sample.

From cysteine to phenylalanine, the CDR3 is 11 amino acids long. Left in the record is the CDR3 DNA by itself, 33 bases read in frame from the first base. This sample was included in a study of memory CD8 T cells in hepatitis C reinfection (dated 2017 in TCRdb). Some background on the complete study: Of the five donors, three spontaneously resolved two consecutive HCV infections, and two cleared a primary infection but developed chronic infection after reinfection. A case counted as HCV reinfection when an HCV RNA test came back positive after two negative tests taken at least 60 days apart. Pre-reinfection samples were collected between 55 and 20 weeks before reinfection was detected. In five donors, the study followed the TCR beta repertoire of virus-specific CD8 T cells over time through an HCV reinfection episode. Between about 2009 and 2012, five reinfection cases with stored pre-reinfection samples were identified. In the reinfection study, participants who had resolved a prior HCV infection were followed every 3 months.

Summary of the overall study and its limitations: Because the study included only a handful of donors, definitive conclusions about public clonotypes linked to secondary clearance could not be reached.

The sample's time point label is to be understood as: pre-reinfection, 55 to 20 weeks before reinfection detection. Sorted cells were sequenced directly ex vivo, without in vitro expansion prior to TCR sequencing. The donors were people who inject drugs and were enrolled in Canada's Montreal Acute Hepatitis C Cohort Study (HEPCO). As controls, total naive CD8 T cells, sorted as viable CD3+ CD8+ CD45RO-, were obtained from a couple of donors at each of the three reinfection time points. Before sorting, cryopreserved peripheral blood mononuclear cells were thawed and used as the source for purifying CD8 T cells. CD8 T cells were enriched by negative selection with the MACS CD8+ T cell Isolation Kit. Cell sorting was done on a BD FACSAria II sorter with FACSDiva software, and data were analyzed with FlowJo.

The sequencing sample was made of naive CD8+ T cells sorted from blood. Per the publication, the cell subset or site label means: total naive CD8+CD45RO- T cells. This clonotype was sampled from a man between 18 and 29 years old with hepatitis C virus infection. The V and J genes are TRBV21-1 and TRBJ1-1; the DNA was not compared with TRBD1, the D call given in the table. TRBV21-1 is tagged as a pseudogene. In nucleotide form, the sequence is TGTGCCAGCAGCAAACAGGGAGAAGCTTTCTTT. Its protein product is CASSKQGEAFF.